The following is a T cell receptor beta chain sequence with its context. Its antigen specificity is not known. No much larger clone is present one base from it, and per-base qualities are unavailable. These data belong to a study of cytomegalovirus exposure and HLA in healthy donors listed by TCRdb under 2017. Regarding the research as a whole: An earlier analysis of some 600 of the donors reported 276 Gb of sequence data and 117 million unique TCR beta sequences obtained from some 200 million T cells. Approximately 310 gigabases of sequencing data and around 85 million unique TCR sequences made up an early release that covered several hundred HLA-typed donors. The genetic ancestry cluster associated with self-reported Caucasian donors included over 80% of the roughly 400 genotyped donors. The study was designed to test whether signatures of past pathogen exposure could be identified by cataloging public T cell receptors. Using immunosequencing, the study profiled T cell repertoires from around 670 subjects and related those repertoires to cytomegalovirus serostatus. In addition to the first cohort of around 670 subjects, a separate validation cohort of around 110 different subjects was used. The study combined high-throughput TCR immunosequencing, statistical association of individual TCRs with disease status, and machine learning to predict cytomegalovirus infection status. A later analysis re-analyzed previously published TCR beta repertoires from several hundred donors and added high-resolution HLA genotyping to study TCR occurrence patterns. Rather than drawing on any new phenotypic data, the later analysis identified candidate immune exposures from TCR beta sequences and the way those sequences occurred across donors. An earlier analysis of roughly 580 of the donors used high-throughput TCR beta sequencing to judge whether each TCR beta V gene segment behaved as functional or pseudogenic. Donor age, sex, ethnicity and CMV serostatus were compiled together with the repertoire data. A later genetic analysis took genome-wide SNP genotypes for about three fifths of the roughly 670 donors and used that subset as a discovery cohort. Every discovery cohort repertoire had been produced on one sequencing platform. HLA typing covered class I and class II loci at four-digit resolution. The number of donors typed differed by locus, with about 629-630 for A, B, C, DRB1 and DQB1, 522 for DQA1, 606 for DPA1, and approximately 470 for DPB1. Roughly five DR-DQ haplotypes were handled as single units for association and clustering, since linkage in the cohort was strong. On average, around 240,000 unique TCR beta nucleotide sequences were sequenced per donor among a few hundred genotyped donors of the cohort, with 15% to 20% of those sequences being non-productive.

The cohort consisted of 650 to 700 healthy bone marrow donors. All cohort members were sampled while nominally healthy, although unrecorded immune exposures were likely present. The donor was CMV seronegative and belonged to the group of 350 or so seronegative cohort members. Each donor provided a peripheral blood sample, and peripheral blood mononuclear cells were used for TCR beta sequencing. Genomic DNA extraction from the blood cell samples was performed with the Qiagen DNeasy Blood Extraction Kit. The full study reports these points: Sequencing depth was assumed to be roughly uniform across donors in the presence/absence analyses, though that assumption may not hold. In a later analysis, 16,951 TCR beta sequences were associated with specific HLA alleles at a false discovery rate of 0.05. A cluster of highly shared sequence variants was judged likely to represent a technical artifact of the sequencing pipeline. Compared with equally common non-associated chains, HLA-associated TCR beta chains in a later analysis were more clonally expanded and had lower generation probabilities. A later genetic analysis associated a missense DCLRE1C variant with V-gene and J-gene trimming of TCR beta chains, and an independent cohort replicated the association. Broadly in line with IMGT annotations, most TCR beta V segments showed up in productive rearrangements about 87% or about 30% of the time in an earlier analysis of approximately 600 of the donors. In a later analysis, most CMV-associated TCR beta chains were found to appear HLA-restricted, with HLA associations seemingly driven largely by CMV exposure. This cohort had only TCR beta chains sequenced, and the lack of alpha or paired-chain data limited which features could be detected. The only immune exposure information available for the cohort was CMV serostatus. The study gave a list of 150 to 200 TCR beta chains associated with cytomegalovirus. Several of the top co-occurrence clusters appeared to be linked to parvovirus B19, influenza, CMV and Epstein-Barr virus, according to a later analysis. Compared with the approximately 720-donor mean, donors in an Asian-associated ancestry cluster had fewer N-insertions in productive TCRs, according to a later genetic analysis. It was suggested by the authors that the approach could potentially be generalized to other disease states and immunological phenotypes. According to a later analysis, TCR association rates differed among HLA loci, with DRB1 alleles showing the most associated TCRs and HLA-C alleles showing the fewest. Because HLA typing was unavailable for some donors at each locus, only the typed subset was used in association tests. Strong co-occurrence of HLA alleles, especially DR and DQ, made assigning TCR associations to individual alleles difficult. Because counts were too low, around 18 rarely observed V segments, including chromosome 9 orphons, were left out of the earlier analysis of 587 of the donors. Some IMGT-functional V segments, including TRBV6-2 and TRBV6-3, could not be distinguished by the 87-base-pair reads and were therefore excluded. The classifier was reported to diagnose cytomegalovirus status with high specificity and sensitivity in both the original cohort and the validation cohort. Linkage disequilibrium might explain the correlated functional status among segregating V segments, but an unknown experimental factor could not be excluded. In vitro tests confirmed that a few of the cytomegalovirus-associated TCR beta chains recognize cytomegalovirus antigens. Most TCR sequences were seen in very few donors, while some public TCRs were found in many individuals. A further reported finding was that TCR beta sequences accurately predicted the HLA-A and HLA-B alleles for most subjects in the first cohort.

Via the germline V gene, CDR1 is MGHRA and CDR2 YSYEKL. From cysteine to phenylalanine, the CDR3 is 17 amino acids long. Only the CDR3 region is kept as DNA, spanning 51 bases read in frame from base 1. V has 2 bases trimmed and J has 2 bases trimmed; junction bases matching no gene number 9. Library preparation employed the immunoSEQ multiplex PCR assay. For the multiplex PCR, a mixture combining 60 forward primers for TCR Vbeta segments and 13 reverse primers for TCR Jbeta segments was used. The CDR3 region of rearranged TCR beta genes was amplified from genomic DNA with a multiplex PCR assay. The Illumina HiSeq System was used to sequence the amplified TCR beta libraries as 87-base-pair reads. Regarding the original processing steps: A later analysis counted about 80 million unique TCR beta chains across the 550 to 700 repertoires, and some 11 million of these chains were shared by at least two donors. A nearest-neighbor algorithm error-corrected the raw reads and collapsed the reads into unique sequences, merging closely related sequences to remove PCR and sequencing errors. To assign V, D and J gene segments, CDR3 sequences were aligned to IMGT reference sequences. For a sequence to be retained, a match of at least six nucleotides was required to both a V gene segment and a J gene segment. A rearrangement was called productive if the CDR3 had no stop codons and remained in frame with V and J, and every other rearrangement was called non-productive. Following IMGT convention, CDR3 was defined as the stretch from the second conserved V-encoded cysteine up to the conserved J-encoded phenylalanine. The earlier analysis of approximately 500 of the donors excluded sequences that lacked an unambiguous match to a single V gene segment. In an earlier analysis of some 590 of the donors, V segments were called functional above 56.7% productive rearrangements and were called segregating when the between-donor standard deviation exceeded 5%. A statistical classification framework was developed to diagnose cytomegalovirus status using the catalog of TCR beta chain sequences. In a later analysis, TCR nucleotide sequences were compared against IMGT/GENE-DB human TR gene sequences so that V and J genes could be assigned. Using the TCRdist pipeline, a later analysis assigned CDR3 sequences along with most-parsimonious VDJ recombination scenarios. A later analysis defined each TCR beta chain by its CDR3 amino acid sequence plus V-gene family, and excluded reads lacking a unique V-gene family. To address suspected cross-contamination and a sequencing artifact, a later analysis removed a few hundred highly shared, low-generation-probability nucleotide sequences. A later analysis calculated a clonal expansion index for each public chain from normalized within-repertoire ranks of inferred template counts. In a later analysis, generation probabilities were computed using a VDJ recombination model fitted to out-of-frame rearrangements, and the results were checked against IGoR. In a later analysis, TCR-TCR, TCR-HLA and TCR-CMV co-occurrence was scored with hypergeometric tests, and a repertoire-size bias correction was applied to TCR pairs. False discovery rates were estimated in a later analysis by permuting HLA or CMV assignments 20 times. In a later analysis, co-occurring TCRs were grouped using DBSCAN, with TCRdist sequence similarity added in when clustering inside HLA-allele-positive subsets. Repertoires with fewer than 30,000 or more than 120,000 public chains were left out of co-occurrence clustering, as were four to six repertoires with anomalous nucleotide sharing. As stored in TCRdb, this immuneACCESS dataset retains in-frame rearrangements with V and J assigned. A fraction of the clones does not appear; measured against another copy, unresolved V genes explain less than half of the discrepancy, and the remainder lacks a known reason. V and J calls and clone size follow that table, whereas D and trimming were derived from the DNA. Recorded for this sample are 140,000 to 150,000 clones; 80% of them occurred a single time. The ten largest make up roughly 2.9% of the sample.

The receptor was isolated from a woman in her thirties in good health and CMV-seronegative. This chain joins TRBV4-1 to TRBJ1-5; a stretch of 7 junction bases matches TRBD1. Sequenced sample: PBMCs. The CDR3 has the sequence CASSQPPGQPGNQPQHF. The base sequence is TGCGCCAGCAGCCAACCTCCGGGACAGCCAGGCAATCAGCCCCAGCATTTT.